These 24 T cell receptor beta chains originate from one sample sequenced in a study of beta chain features in type 1 diabetes (dated by TCRdb to the late 2010s). The study at large found these results: Type 1 diabetes patients showed a moderate but significant shortening of TCRB CDR3 length in all four CD4+ subsets.

No antigen has been assigned to these receptors. The library relied on the immunoSEQ multiplex PCR assay. The entire isolated RNA was reverse transcribed using the High Capacity cDNA Reverse Transcription Kit, and thus expressed TCRB transcripts were sequenced. TCRdb took this table from immuneACCESS and kept in-frame rearrangements with V and J called. Such tables lack part of the clones; where checked against another copy, unresolved V genes explain under half of the gap, and the rest is unexplained. The sample table lists 150,000 to 200,000 clones, 63% of them with a count of one. The top ten constitute approximately 0.09% of the sample. Sequencing used naive CD4+ T cells from blood. The sample's cell subset or site label, decoded: true naive CD4+ T cells. The receptor source for this set is a young man with type 1 diabetes.

Here the CDR3 DNA reads TGTGCCAGCAGTTACTCCAACCTAGTCCGGGTTCCGTTCTTC. Translating it yields CASSYSNLVRVPFF. The rearrangement uses TRBV6-5 and TRBJ2-1; D gene unclear. V shed 0 bases and J shed 15 bases, with 18 bases lying between them. This CDR3 contains 14 residues. Germline V lookup: CDR1 MNHEY, CDR2 SVGAGI.

The genes are TRBV11-2 and TRBJ2-3; the match to TRBD2 covers 7 bases. Germline values: CDR1 SGHAT, CDR2 FQNNGV. Trimming cost V 1 base and J 6 bases; bases outside gene matches: 4. The CDR3 spans 14 residues. Written as DNA, the CDR3 is TGTGCCAGCAGCTTAGGACTAGCAGGTGATACGCAGTATTTT. The encoded protein is CASSLGLAGDTQYF.

This clone was picked up a small number of times. The gene calls are TRBV5-1 and TRBJ2-3; D is undetermined. The CDR3 is made up of 14 amino acids. V lost 4 bases to trimming and J lost 2 bases, with 11 bases between them. From germline, CDR1 is SGHRS and CDR2 YFSETQ. This CDR3 reads CASSLTGFTDTQYF. CDR3 nucleotides: TGCGCCAGCAGCCTGACGGGTTTCACAGATACGCAGTATTTT.

The chain joins TRBV12-2 to TRBJ2-3; TRBD2 reflects the table's D call only, with no check against the DNA. TRBV12-2 represents a pseudogene. The CDR3 is 15 residues long. The CDR3 region is CASRSLAGVTDTQYF. The CDR3 bases are TGTGCAAGTCGCTCACTAGCGGGAGTCACAGATACGCAGTATTTT.

This clone has just a few counts. V gene TRBV29-1 combines with J gene TRBJ2-5; TRBD1 is a possible D gene (6 bases). Germline V CDR1 and CDR2: SQVTM, ANQGSEA. Trimming took 7 bases from V and 3 from J, leaving 12 bases between them. This CDR3 region has 12 residues. CDR3 coding DNA: TGCAGCGGCAGGGGTCCCGAAGAGACCCAGTACTTC. It codes for CSGRGPEETQYF. The entire variable domain, with the rest obtained from reference TRBV29-1 and TRBJ2-5, is as follows: SAVISQKPSRDICQRGTSLTIQCQVDSQVTMMFWYRQQPGQSLTLIATANQGSEATYESGFVIDKFPISRPNLTFSTLTVSNMSPEDSSIYLCSGRGPEETQYFGPGTRLLVL.

Comment on this clone: This same CDR3 is encoded by further DNA sequences in the sample. V usage is TRBV7-9 and J usage is TRBJ2-3; D remains ambiguous. Looked up from germline, CDR1 is SEHNR and CDR2 is FQNEAQ (reference sequence). This CDR3 is built from 12 residues. The V end was cut by 3 bases, the J end by 3 bases, with 4 bases between. DNA for the CDR3: TGTGCCAGCAGCTTTGGGACAGATACGCAGTATTTT. Translated, it gives CASSFGTDTQYF.

This clone came up a few times. The genes are TRBV9 and TRBJ2-1, with 8 bases matching TRBD1. CDR3 size: 12 residues. V lost 4 bases, J lost 9 bases, and 3 bases stayed unmatched. Per the germline V gene, CDR1 is SGDLS and CDR2 is YYNGEE. In DNA form, the CDR3 reads TGTGCCAGCAGCATGACAGGGGCTGAGCAGTTCTTC. Encoded protein: CASSMTGAEQFF.

This clone was detected a few times. The chain combines TRBV28 with TRBJ2-6, with D perhaps matching TRBD1 or TRBD2 (5 bases each). Germline values: CDR1 MDHEN, CDR2 SYDVKM. The CDR3 contains 15 residues. V was pared by 5 bases and J by 2 bases, with 10 bases between. The CDR3 here is CASSPSGPGANVLTF. The CDR3 nucleotides read TGTGCCAGCAGTCCGTCGGGACCTGGGGCCAACGTCCTGACTTTC.

There are a few counts of this clone. The V gene is TRBV2, the J gene TRBJ2-7; D perhaps matches TRBD2 (6 bases). The V gene's germline CDR1 is SNHLY and CDR2 FYNNEI. The CDR3 length is 14 residues. V dropped 7 bases and J dropped 4 bases, with 17 bases sitting between them. CDR3 sequence: CASILALGSYEQYF. The CDR3 DNA reads TGTGCCAGCATCCTAGCGCTTGGATCTTACGAGCAGTACTTC.

The chain has TRBV9 and TRBJ1-4; D call uncertain. Germline-derived CDR1 and CDR2 are SGDLS and YYNGEE. Trimming left V 3 bases short and J 1 base short, with 4 bases between. The CDR3 has 13 amino acids. CDR3 coding DNA: TGTGCCAGCAGCGACCGAACTAATGAAAAACTGTTTTTT. Translated: CASSDRTNEKLFF.

The gene calls are TRBV9 and TRBJ2-1, with D possibly matching TRBD2 (5 bases). The V and J ends lost 0 bases and 2 bases respectively, with 6 bases between them. CDR3 length: 14 residues. Germline V gene sequence: CDR1 SGDLS, CDR2 YYNGEE. The CDR3 coding sequence is TGTGCCAGCAGCGTAGGAGGGACCTACAATGAGCAGTTCTTC. Translation gives CASSVGGTYNEQFF. Full variable domain (remainder filled in from reference TRBV9 and TRBJ2-1): DSGVTQTPKHLITATGQRVTLRCSPRSGDLSVYWYQQSLDQGLQFLIQYYNGEERAKGNILERFSAQQFPDLHSELNLSSLELGDSALYFCASSVGGTYNEQFFGPGTRLTVL.

J is TRBJ2-5 and V is TRBV7-2, with D hard to call. V dropped 0 bases and J dropped 7 bases, with 12 bases sitting between them. This CDR3 is built from 14 residues. The germline gives CDR1 SGHTA, CDR2 FQGNSA. CDR3 region: CASSLALDPRTQYF. CDR3 nucleotides: TGTGCCAGCAGCTTAGCGCTGGACCCGCGGACCCAGTACTTC.

This clone was found a few times. This sequence joins TRBV30 and TRBJ2-1; 12 nucleotides line up with TRBD2. This CDR3 has 16 amino acids. Losses at the gene ends were 6 bases for V and 3 bases for J; bases not matched to a gene: 9. Germline V gene sequence: CDR1 GTSNPN, CDR2 SVGIG (reference sequence). In DNA, the CDR3 is TGTGCCTGTTCACGGACTAGCGGGGTGGGCTACAATGAGCAGTTCTTC. Encoded protein: CACSRTSGVGYNEQFF.

The V gene is TRBV4-3, the J gene TRBJ2-7, with TRBD1 matching over 9 bases. V lost 0 bases and J lost 3; bases outside the gene matches: 3. The CDR3 length is 15 residues. Germline V gene lookup returns CDR1 LGHNA and CDR2 YSLEER. The CDR3 region has the DNA TGCGCCAGCAGCCAAGAGGACAGGGGTAACTACGAGCAGTACTTC. It specifies CASSQEDRGNYEQYF.

The chain joins TRBV25-1 to TRBJ2-5; D is unclear. Trimming pared 3 bases from V and 0 bases from J, leaving 11 bases between. This CDR3 spans 15 amino acids. Germline V gene data show CDR1 as MGHDK and CDR2 as SYGVNS. CDR3 loop: CASSEQGEYQETQYF. CDR3 nucleotides: TGTGCCAGCAGTGAGCAAGGCGAGTACCAAGAGACCCAGTACTTC.

The rearrangement joins TRBV28 to TRBJ2-5, with D perhaps TRBD2 (7 bases). V gave up 4 bases and J gave up 5 bases, with 11 bases separating them. The CDR3 has 13 residues. Per germline, CDR1 MDHEN and CDR2 SYDVKM. The CDR3, as DNA: TGTGCCAGCAGTTCCGGGGGGCGGGAGACCCAGTACTTC. Translated, it gives CASSSGGRETQYF.

The V gene is TRBV4-1, the J gene TRBJ1-5, with 9 bases fitting TRBD1. CDR3 size: 16 residues. The V and J ends lost 2 bases and 8 bases, in that order; junction bases with no gene match: 10. Germline V lookup: CDR1 MGHRA, CDR2 YSYEKL. The CDR3 region has the DNA TGCGCCAGCAGCCAACCTATCGGGACAGGGCTCAAGCCCCAGCATTTT. It encodes CASSQPIGTGLKPQHF.

With regard to this clone: The same CDR3 is also encoded by other DNA sequences in this sample. The V gene is TRBV7-9, the J gene TRBJ2-3; tentative D call: TRBD1 (5 bases). This CDR3 spans 14 amino acids. Trimming removed 1 base at V and 3 bases at J, with 8 bases between. The germline CDR1 and CDR2 sequences are SEHNR and FQNEAQ (reference sequence). Here the CDR3 reads CASSLVQGTDTQYF. DNA of the CDR3: TGTGCCAGCAGCTTAGTCCAGGGAACAGATACGCAGTATTTT.

The chain is built from TRBV2 and TRBJ2-3; tentative D call: TRBD2 (7 bases). The CDR3 is 18 amino acids. In germline, CDR1 is SNHLY, CDR2 FYNNEI. V lost 1 base and J lost 1, with 18 bases in between. The CDR3 sequence: CASSEGGGAGARTDTQYF. The CDR3 DNA is TGTGCCAGCAGTGAAGGTGGGGGCGCGGGGGCCCGCACAGATACGCAGTATTTT.

The genes are TRBV2 and TRBJ2-5; the D is unclear. The V end was cut by 5 bases, the J end by 1 base, with 2 bases between. The CDR3 spans 11 residues. CDR1 and CDR2 (germline): SNHLY, FYNNEI. The CDR3 loop is CASSIQETQYF. The CDR3 nucleotides are TGTGCCAGCAGTATCCAAGAGACCCAGTACTTC.

The table lists this clone with a few counts. The genes are TRBV23-1 and TRBJ1-1; 9 nucleotides align to TRBD1. TRBV23-1 is filed as an ORF, its function uncertain. The CDR3 is made up of 14 amino acids. The J segment lost 5 bases and the V segment lost 9 bases, leaving 10 bases of the junction unmatched. The CDR3 region is CARSYFDRGTEAFF. In nucleotides, the CDR3 is TGCGCCAGAAGTTACTTTGACAGGGGGACTGAAGCTTTCTTT.

This chain connects TRBV10-2 to TRBJ2-3; TRBD2 matches 7 bases. V trimming: 6 bases; J trimming: 2 bases; junction bases outside the gene matches: 5. CDR3 length: 14 amino acids. Germline CDR1 reads WSHSY; CDR2 reads SAAADI. This CDR3 is CASSGGSNTDTQYF. CDR3 DNA: TGCGCCAGCAGCGGCGGGAGCAACACAGATACGCAGTATTTT.

The chain combines TRBV7-2 with TRBJ2-3; 8 bases align to TRBD2. CDR3 length: 14 residues. V dropped 5 bases and J dropped 1; count of bases not matched to a gene: 2. The germline V gene has CDR1 SGHTA and CDR2 FQGNSA. The CDR3, as DNA: TGTGCCAGCAGCCGAGCGGGGGGCACAGATACGCAGTATTTT. This encodes CASSRAGGTDTQYF.

V gene TRBV25-1 combines with J gene TRBJ1-4, with D possibly matching TRBD1 (5 bases). The germline V and J ends were trimmed by 6 bases and 3 bases, with 11 bases remaining between them. The CDR3 has 14 amino acids. CDR1 and CDR2 (germline): MGHDK, SYGVNS. This CDR3 is CASRRGLANEKLFF. The CDR3 DNA reads TGTGCCAGCAGGAGGGGTTTGGCTAATGAAAAACTGTTTTTT.